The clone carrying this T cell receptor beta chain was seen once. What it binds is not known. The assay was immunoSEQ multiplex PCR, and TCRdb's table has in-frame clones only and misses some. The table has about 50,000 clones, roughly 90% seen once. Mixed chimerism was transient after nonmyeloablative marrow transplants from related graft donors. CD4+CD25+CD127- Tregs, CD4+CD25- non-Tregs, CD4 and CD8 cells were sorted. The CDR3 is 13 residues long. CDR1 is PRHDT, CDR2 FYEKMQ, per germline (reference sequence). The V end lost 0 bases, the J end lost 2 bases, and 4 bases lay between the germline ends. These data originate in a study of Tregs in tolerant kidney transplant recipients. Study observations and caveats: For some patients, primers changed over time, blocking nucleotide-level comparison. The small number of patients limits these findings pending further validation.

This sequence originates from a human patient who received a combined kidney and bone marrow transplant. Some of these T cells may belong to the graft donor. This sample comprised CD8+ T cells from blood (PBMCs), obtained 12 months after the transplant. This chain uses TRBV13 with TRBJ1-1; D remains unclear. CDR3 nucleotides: TGTGCCAGCAGCTTAGGACACAACACTGAAGCTTTCTTT. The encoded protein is CASSLGHNTEAFF.